This is a list of T cell receptor beta chains from one sample in a study of CD8+ T cells in alopecia areata. Only in-frame clones appear in the TCRdb table, and some are missing; sequencing was by immunoSEQ multiplex PCR. Altogether under 350,000 clones are present, roughly 60% being singletons, with the ten largest covering approximately 1.8%. Sequenced material: CD4+ T cells sorted from blood, taken at week 24, from a patient treated with tofacitinib. The receptor set was obtained from a human donor with alopecia areata. Each CDR3 is given with its conserved first and last residue. The order of the fields is D gene, clone size, J gene, V gene, CDR3 protein, CDR3 DNA. A D gene is named only where the DNA matches it firmly. Not all rows give a size; the values are once, few, many and, for expanded clones, a class.

TRBD2,.,TRBJ2-5,TRBV7-2,CASSLDPSGVQETQYF,TGTGCCAGCAGCTTAGACCCTAGCGGGGTCCAAGAGACCCAGTACTTC
.,once,TRBJ2-1,TRBV11-2,CASSLKRGNEQFF,TGTGCCAGCAGCTTAAAAAGGGGAAATGAGCAGTTCTTC
.,.,TRBJ1-1,TRBV29-1,CSGLEDPNTEAFF,TGCAGCGGCTTGGAGGACCCGAACACTGAAGCTTTCTTT
.,once,TRBJ1-3,TRBV5-1,CASSTDGDFGNTIYF,TGCGCCAGCAGCACGGACGGAGACTTTGGAAACACCATATATTTT
.,.,TRBJ2-5,TRBV30,CAWSFTETQYF,TGTGCCTGGAGTTTTACCGAGACCCAGTACTTC
.,once,TRBJ1-5,TRBV6-5,CASSYSSPDRGQPQHF,TGTGCCAGCAGTTACTCATCCCCGGACAGAGGCCAGCCCCAGCATTTT
.,.,TRBJ1-5,TRBV29-1,CSVANRVDQPQHF,TGCAGCGTTGCCAACAGGGTGGATCAGCCCCAGCATTTT
.,.,TRBJ2-3,TRBV7-2,CASRIQGGASTDTQYF,TGTGCCAGCAGGATTCAGGGGGGCGCTAGCACAGATACGCAGTATTTT
TRBD2,once,TRBJ2-5,TRBV27,CASSLLAGGTQYF,TGTGCCAGCAGTTTACTAGCGGGGGGGACCCAGTACTTC
.,.,TRBJ1-2,TRBV30,CAREQGPYGYTF,TGTGCCCGTGAACAGGGACCCTATGGCTACACCTTC
.,.,TRBJ2-4,TRBV7-7,CVLATKTGLAKNIQYF,TGTGTCCTCGCGACAAAGACAGGACTAGCCAAAAACATTCAGTACTTC
.,.,TRBJ2-3,TRBV30,CAWTGGGDTQYF,TGTGCCTGGACAGGGGGAGGAGATACGCAGTATTTT
.,.,TRBJ1-2,TRBV2,CASSEDPNYGYTF,TGTGCCAGCAGTGAGGACCCTAACTATGGCTACACCTTC
.,.,TRBJ2-2,TRBV29-1,CSANARARELFF,TGCAGCGCCAACGCCAGGGCCCGGGAGCTGTTTTTT
TRBD2,once,TRBJ2-7,TRBV30,CAWASGGSLYEQYF,TGTGCCTGGGCTAGCGGGGGGAGTCTCTACGAGCAGTACTTC
.,few,TRBJ1-5,TRBV5-6,CASSLGLNQPQHF,TGTGCCAGCAGCCTAGGACTAAATCAGCCCCAGCATTTT
TRBD2,few,TRBJ2-1,TRBV19,CASSPWTSGRGPEQFF,TGTGCCAGTAGTCCATGGACTAGCGGGCGGGGTCCCGAGCAGTTCTTC
.,many,TRBJ1-1,TRBV19,CASKQDPYTEAFF,TGTGCCAGTAAACAGGATCCATACACTGAAGCTTTCTTT
.,once,TRBJ1-5,TRBV5-1,CASSLGGQGHQPQHF,TGCGCCAGCAGCTTGGGAGGACAAGGCCATCAGCCCCAGCATTTT
.,few,TRBJ2-3,TRBV10-3,CAISSTGVGTDTQYF,TGTGCCATCAGCTCGACAGGCGTAGGTACAGATACGCAGTATTTT
.,.,TRBJ1-1,TRBV29-1,CSVGAGRFSNTEAFF,TGCAGCGTTGGGGCAGGGAGATTTAGCAACACTGAAGCTTTCTTT
TRBD1,.,TRBJ1-2,TRBV29-1,CSVTPTGSYGYTF,TGCAGCGTGACCCCGACAGGGTCTTATGGCTACACCTTC
.,few,TRBJ1-5,TRBV11-2,CASSSDRGNQPQHF,TGTGCCAGCAGCTCTGACCGGGGCAATCAGCCCCAGCATTTT
.,.,TRBJ2-7,TRBV6-5,CASSYVAGASYEQYF,TGTGCCAGCAGTTACGTTGCGGGGGCCTCCTACGAGCAGTACTTC
.,.,TRBJ1-5,TRBV7-2,CASSPGRDQPQHF,TGTGCCAGCAGCCCCGGCAGGGATCAGCCCCAGCATTTT
TRBD1,.,TRBJ2-7,TRBV18,CASSATGSGDEQYF,TGTGCCAGCTCCGCGACAGGGTCAGGGGACGAGCAGTACTTC
.,once,TRBJ1-6,TRBV29-1,CSAASLRGNSPLHF,TGCAGCGCTGCAAGTCTACGAGGCAATTCACCCCTCCACTTT
TRBD1,few,TRBJ2-7,TRBV4-1,CASSHRGRGYEQYF,TGCGCCAGCAGCCACAGGGGGCGAGGGTACGAGCAGTACTTC
.,.,TRBJ1-6,TRBV2,CASRNSYNSPLHF,TGTGCCAGCAGAAACAGTTATAATTCACCCCTCCACTTT
TRBD2,.,TRBJ2-7,TRBV30,CAWSDGGGAYEQYF,TGTGCCTGGAGTGATGGCGGGGGGGCTTACGAGCAGTACTTC
TRBD2,.,TRBJ2-7,TRBV29-1,CSGRLASEQYF,TGCAGCGGGAGACTAGCGTCGGAGCAGTACTTC
.,few,TRBJ2-7,TRBV5-6,CASSFSRYEQYF,TGTGCCAGCAGCTTTTCCCGATACGAGCAGTACTTC
TRBD1,few,TRBJ1-1,TRBV29-1,CSVDSTGGTEAFF,TGCAGCGTGGATTCGACAGGGGGGACTGAAGCTTTCTTT
.,.,TRBJ2-2,TRBV5-1,CASRDNTGELFF,TGCGCCAGCAGGGATAACACCGGGGAGCTGTTTTTT
.,.,TRBJ2-5,TRBV5-1,CASSTAGQSETQYF,TGCGCCAGCAGTACGGCGGGACAGTCAGAGACCCAGTACTTC
TRBD1,once,TRBJ1-4,TRBV2,CASKLQGAAELFF,TGTGCCAGCAAATTACAGGGGGCGGCGGAACTGTTTTTT
.,few,TRBJ2-7,TRBV29-1,CSVETPGAAYEQYF,TGCAGCGTCGAAACCCCCGGAGCAGCCTACGAGCAGTACTTC